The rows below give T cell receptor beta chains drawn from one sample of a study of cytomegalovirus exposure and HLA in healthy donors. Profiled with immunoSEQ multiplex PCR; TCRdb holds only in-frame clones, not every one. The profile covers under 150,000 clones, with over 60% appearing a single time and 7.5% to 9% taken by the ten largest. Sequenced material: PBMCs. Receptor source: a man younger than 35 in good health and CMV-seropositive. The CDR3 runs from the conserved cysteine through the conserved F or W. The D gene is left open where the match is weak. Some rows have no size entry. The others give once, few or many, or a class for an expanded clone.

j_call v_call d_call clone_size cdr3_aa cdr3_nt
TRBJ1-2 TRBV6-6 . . CASSQPSQANYGYTF TGTGCCAGCAGTCAGCCTTCACAGGCTAACTACGGCTACACCTTC
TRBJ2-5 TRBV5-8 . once CASSFIHSQETQYF TGTGCCAGCAGCTTCATTCACAGCCAAGAGACCCAGTACTTC
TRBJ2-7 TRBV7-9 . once CASSPLEEQYF TGTGCCAGCAGCCCCCTGGAGGAGCAGTACTTC
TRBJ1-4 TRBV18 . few CASSPPGFAEEKLFF TGTGCCAGCTCACCCCCGGGGTTTGCGGAAGAAAAACTGTTTTTT
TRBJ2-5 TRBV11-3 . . CASSLIQGLETQYF TGTGCCAGCAGCTTAATTCAGGGGCTAGAGACCCAGTACTTC
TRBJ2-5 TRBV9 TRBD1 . CASSPWGQGETQYF TGTGCCAGCAGCCCATGGGGACAGGGGGAGACCCAGTACTTC
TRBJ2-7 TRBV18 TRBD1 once CASSPAGPSGQPYEQYF TGTGCCAGCTCACCAGCCGGCCCGTCGGGACAGCCCTACGAGCAGTACTTC
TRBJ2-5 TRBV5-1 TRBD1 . CASSTRGIQETQYF TGCGCCAGCAGTACCAGGGGGATTCAAGAGACCCAGTACTTC
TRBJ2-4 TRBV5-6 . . CASSLGQIAKNIQYF TGTGCCAGCAGCTTGGGACAGATAGCCAAAAACATTCAGTACTTC
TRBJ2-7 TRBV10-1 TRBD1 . CASSEGLVRDRGYEQYF TGCGCCAGCAGTGAAGGTTTGGTGAGGGACAGGGGGTACGAGCAGTACTTC
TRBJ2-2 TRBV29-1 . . CSAMGAGEGTGELFF TGCAGCGCCATGGGGGCAGGGGAGGGCACCGGGGAGCTGTTTTTT
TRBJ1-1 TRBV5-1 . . CASSLGSTMAEAFF TGCGCCAGCAGCTTGGGTAGCACCATGGCCGAAGCTTTCTTT
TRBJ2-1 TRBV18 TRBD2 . CASSRTRTSVNEQFF TGTGCCAGCTCACGGACCCGGACTAGCGTGAATGAGCAGTTCTTC
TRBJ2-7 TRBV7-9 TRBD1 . CASTNDRGSYEQYF TGTGCCAGCACCAATGACAGGGGGTCCTACGAGCAGTACTTC
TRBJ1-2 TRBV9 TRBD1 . CASSVAGTGSYGYTF TGTGCCAGCAGCGTAGCTGGGACAGGATCCTATGGCTACACCTTC
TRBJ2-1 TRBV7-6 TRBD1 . CASSFGQGAYNEQFF TGTGCCAGCAGCTTCGGACAGGGGGCCTACAATGAGCAGTTCTTC
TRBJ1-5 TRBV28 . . CASSRRGATGNQPQHF TGTGCCAGCAGTCGCAGGGGCGCCACCGGAAATCAGCCCCAGCATTTT
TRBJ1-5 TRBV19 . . CASSIPSDNQPQHF TGTGCCAGTAGTATCCCGAGTGACAATCAGCCCCAGCATTTT
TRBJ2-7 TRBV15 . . CATSRPGVDEQYF TGTGCCACCAGCAGACCGGGAGTGGACGAGCAGTACTTC
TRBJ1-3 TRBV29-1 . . CSVVPFPSSSGNTIYF TGCAGCGTTGTCCCATTTCCCTCGAGCTCTGGAAACACCATATATTTT
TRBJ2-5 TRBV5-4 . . CASSKLGNRQDGDF TGTGCCAGCAGCAAATTGGGAAACCGACAGGATGGAGACTTC
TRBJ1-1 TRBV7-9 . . CASRAEMNTEAFF TGTGCCAGCAGGGCAGAAATGAACACTGAAGCTTTCTTT
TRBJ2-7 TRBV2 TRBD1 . CTSSQTGLRIYEQYF TGTACCAGCAGTCAGACAGGGTTGAGAATCTACGAGCAGTACTTC
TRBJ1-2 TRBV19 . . CASSSRGARGYTF TGTGCCAGTAGCTCTCGGGGGGCCCGGGGCTACACCTTC
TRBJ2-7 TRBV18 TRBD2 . CASSPGGVDHEQYF TGTGCCAGCTCACCGGGAGGGGTCGATCACGAGCAGTACTTC
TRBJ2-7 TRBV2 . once CASSRTPASYEQYF TGTGCCAGCAGTAGGACACCTGCATCCTACGAGCAGTACTTC
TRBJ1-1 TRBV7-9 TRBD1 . CASSLPRTGGLAFF TGTGCCAGCAGCTTACCAAGGACAGGGGGGCTCGCTTTCTTT
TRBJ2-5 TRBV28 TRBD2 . CASSPAGEGTRKTQYF TGTGCCAGCAGCCCTGCTGGGGAGGGTACGAGGAAGACCCAGTACTTC
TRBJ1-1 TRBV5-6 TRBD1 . CASSSGTGVNTEAFF TGTGCCAGCAGCTCCGGGACAGGGGTCAACACTGAAGCTTTCTTT
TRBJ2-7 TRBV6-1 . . CASSQFREVYEQYF TGTGCCAGCAGCCAATTTCGGGAAGTCTACGAGCAGTACTTC
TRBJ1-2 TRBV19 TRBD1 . CASSMGQTYWDYGYTF TGTGCCAGTAGTATGGGACAGACCTATTGGGACTATGGCTACACCTTC
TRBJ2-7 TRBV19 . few CASSPTRAYEQYF TGTGCCAGTAGTCCCACGAGGGCCTACGAGCAGTACTTC
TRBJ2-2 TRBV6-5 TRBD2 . CASSYGPGGAGELFF TGTGCCAGCAGTTACGGGCCGGGAGGAGCCGGGGAGCTGTTTTTT
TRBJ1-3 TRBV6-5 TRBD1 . CASSYGTGGNTIYF TGTGCCAGCAGTTACGGGACAGGCGGAAACACCATATATTTT
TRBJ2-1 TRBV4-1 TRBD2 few CASSQDSGGAREQFF TGCGCCAGCAGCCAAGACTCCGGGGGGGCCAGGGAGCAGTTCTTC
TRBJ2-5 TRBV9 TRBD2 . CASSAGGGAGFETQYF TGTGCCAGCAGCGCCGGCGGGGGGGCTGGTTTTGAGACCCAGTACTTC
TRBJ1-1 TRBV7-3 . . CASSPLWSQRGEAFF TGTGCCAGCAGCCCCCTATGGAGTCAACGCGGTGAAGCTTTCTTT
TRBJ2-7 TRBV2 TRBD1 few CASSEAGTDYEQYF TGTGCCAGCAGTGAAGCGGGGACAGACTACGAGCAGTACTTC
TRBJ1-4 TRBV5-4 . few CASSATATNEKLFF TGTGCCAGCAGCGCGACAGCAACTAATGAAAAACTGTTTTTT
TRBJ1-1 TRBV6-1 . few CASSRGAEAFF TGTGCCAGCAGTCGCGGGGCTGAAGCTTTCTTT
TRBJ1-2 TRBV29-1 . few CSAQGGYGYTF TGCAGCGCGCAGGGTGGCTATGGCTACACCTTC
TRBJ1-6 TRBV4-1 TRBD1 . CASRGDRANSPLHF TGCGCCAGCAGGGGGGACAGGGCGAATTCACCCCTCCACTTT
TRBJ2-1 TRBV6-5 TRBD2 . CASSFSGGSYNEQFF TGTGCCAGCAGTTTTAGCGGGGGATCCTACAATGAGCAGTTCTTC
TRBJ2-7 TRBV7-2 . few CASSLQGYEQYF TGTGCCAGCAGCTTACAGGGCTACGAGCAGTACTTC
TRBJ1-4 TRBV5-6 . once CASSSTGPNEKLFF TGTGCCAGCAGCTCCACCGGTCCTAATGAAAAACTGTTTTTT
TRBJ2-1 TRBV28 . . CASSAGWDEQFF TGTGCCAGCAGCGCAGGGTGGGATGAGCAGTTCTTC
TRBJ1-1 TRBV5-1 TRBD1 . CASSLVPGQVNTEAFF TGCGCCAGCAGCTTGGTCCCGGGACAGGTGAACACTGAAGCTTTCTTT
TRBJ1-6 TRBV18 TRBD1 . CASSRDRENSPLHF TGTGCCAGCTCCCGGGACAGGGAGAATTCACCCCTCCACTTT
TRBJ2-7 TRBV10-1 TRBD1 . CASSDRDRENEQYF TGCGCCAGCAGTGATCGGGACAGGGAAAACGAGCAGTACTTC
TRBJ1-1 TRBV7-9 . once CASSSPGGGERTEAFF TGTGCCAGCAGCTCCCCGGGAGGGGGTGAACGCACTGAAGCTTTCTTT